The rows below give T cell receptor beta chains drawn from one sample of a study of CD8 T cells in ankylosing spondylitis. TCRdb passed the 5' RACE reads through MiXCR, listing each CDR3 protein once. The table includes about 240,000 distinct CDR3 sequences, roughly 8.6% detected once. Sequences were obtained from blood, either unsorted or a sorted T cell fraction (not recorded which). These receptors all stem from a male donor with ankylosing spondylitis or in good health (not recorded which). Each CDR3 is given with its conserved first and last residue. The order of the fields is V gene, J gene, clone size, D gene, CDR3 DNA, CDR3 protein. D genes are given only for firm matches. Clone sizes are given selectively: once, few, many, or a class where the clone is expanded.

TRBV12-3/TRBV12-4,TRBJ2-3,NA,TRBD2,TGTGCCAGCAGTAGCGGGAGTTTGAGCACAGATACGCAGTATTTT,CASSSGSLSTDTQYF
TRBV20-1,TRBJ1-5,many,NA,TGCAGTGCTAGAGTTTTGGCAGGAGGCAATCAGCCCCAGCATTTT,CSARVLAGGNQPQHF
TRBV20-1,TRBJ1-2,NA,TRBD1,TGCAGTGCCTCAGACAGGGGGCTTGGCTATGGCTACACCTTC,CSASDRGLGYGYTF
TRBV9,TRBJ2-7,NA,TRBD2,TGTGCCAGCAGCGTAGGGGATAGCGGGAGTTACGAGCAGTACTTC,CASSVGDSGSYEQYF
TRBV7-2,TRBJ2-3,few,TRBD2,TGTGCCAGCAGCTTACGACTAGCGGCCCCAGATACGCAGTATTTT,CASSLRLAAPDTQYF
TRBV27,TRBJ1-4,NA,NA,TGTGCCAGCAGAATCCTGGGGCAGGGCGGTGAAAAACTGTTTTTT,CASRILGQGGEKLFF
TRBV4-2,TRBJ1-4,many,TRBD1,TGTGCCAGCAGCCAGGACAGGGGAAATGAAAAACTGTTTTTT,CASSQDRGNEKLFF
TRBV11-2,TRBJ1-1,many,TRBD1,TGTGCCAGCAGCGGGAGACAGGGCATGAACACTGAAGCTTTCTTT,CASSGRQGMNTEAFF
TRBV5-1,TRBJ2-3,many,NA,TGCGCCAGCAGCTTGGTGCCCCTAACAGATACGCAGTATTTT,CASSLVPLTDTQYF
TRBV18,TRBJ1-1,many,TRBD1,TGTGCCAGCTCACCGGGACAGGAAGCTTTCTTT,CASSPGQEAFF
TRBV6-5,TRBJ2-7,many,NA,TGTGCCAGCAGTTACCCGGACAGCGACGAGCAGTACTTC,CASSYPDSDEQYF
TRBV19,TRBJ2-3,many,TRBD1,TGTGCCAGCACCTCTACAGGGGCAGATACGCAGTATTTT,CASTSTGADTQYF
TRBV6-2/TRBV6-3,TRBJ2-1,many,TRBD2,TGTGCCAGCAGTTATCGCGCTAGCGGGGGGAATGAGCAGTTCTTC,CASSYRASGGNEQFF
TRBV9,TRBJ2-1,NA,NA,TGTGCCAGCAGCGTAAAGAGAGACTCCGCAGAGGGTGAGCAGTTCTTC,CASSVKRDSAEGEQFF
TRBV24-1,TRBJ2-3,many,TRBD1,TGTGCCACCAGTGATTTCCAGGGGGAAGATACGCAGTATTTT,CATSDFQGEDTQYF
TRBV7-2,TRBJ2-3,NA,NA,TGTGCCAGCAGCTTAGGGAGGGCGGCAGATACGCAGTATTTT,CASSLGRAADTQYF
TRBV5-6,TRBJ1-2,many,TRBD1,TGTGCCAGCAGCTGGACAGGTACGGTCTATGGCTACACCTTC,CASSWTGTVYGYTF
TRBV6-6,TRBJ2-1,NA,NA,TGTGCCAGCAGCCCCTGGGGAAATGAGCAGTTCTTC,CASSPWGNEQFF
TRBV20-1,TRBJ2-7,many,NA,TGCAGTGCTAGAGGCGCGGCTGATTACGAGCAGTACTTC,CSARGAADYEQYF
TRBV29-1,TRBJ2-1,many,TRBD2,TGCAGCGTTACTAGCGATAATGAGCAGTTCTTC,CSVTSDNEQFF
TRBV2,TRBJ2-3,NA,NA,TGTGCCAGCAGTGAGGCGTCACCGCAGTATTTT,CASSEASPQYF
TRBV6-1,TRBJ2-5,many,TRBD2,TGTGCCAGCAGTCGGGCGGGGGAAGAGACCCAGTACTTC,CASSRAGEETQYF
TRBV6-1,TRBJ1-3,many,NA,TGTGCCAGCAGCCAGAGCTCTGGAAACACCATATATTTT,CASSQSSGNTIYF
TRBV7-2,TRBJ1-1,many,TRBD1,TGTGCCAGCAGCTTACGCCAGGGGGCGTTGAGGAACACTGAAGCTTTCTTT,CASSLRQGALRNTEAFF
TRBV10-3,TRBJ2-7,many,NA,TGTGCCATCAGGAGGGGATCGTACGAGCAGTACTTC,CAIRRGSYEQYF
TRBV15,TRBJ2-1,NA,NA,TGTGCCACCGGCGCTGGCGGGACCATGCAGTTCTTC,CATGAGGTMQFF
TRBV12-3/TRBV12-4,TRBJ2-3,many,TRBD2,TGTGCCAGCAGTGCCCTAGGGAGGGCTTTCACAGATACGCAGTATTTT,CASSALGRAFTDTQYF
TRBV20-1,TRBJ2-1,many,TRBD2,TGCAGTGCTAGAGGGACTAGCGGGGGGTACAATGAGCAGTTCTTC,CSARGTSGGYNEQFF
TRBV7-2,TRBJ2-3,few,TRBD2,TGTGCCAGCACCCCTCAAGCGGGACTTGAGCAGTATTTT,CASTPQAGLEQYF
TRBV27,TRBJ2-2,many,NA,TGTGCCAGCAGTTTTCCGGGGTCGAACACCGGGGAGCTGTTTTTT,CASSFPGSNTGELFF
TRBV14,TRBJ1-1,many,NA,TGTGCCAGCAGCTCGGGACCGGGGACTGAAGCTTTCTTT,CASSSGPGTEAFF
TRBV27,TRBJ1-6,many,NA,TGTGCCAGCAGTTTATTTTCCAGCTCCTATAATTCACCCCTCCACTTT,CASSLFSSSYNSPLHF
TRBV7-2,TRBJ1-6,many,NA,TGTGCCAGCAGCTTAGTCGGGACAAAAAGACGTTCACCCCTCCACTTT,CASSLVGTKRRSPLHF
TRBV11-2,TRBJ1-4,many,TRBD1,TGTGCCAGCAGCATGGGACAGTCCGTAAATGAGGTGTTTTTT,CASSMGQSVNEVFF
TRBV3-1,TRBJ2-2,NA,NA,TGTGCCAGCAGGGATCATGGGACCATAAACACCGGGGAGCTGTTTTTT,CASRDHGTINTGELFF
TRBV10-3,TRBJ2-6,many,NA,TGTGCCATCGGAGTCGCTGGGGCCAACGTCCTGACTTTC,CAIGVAGANVLTF
TRBV7-3,TRBJ2-1,few,NA,TGTGCCAGCAGCATAAAGGAAAGGCGTCAAGACAATGAGCAGTTCTTC,CASSIKERRQDNEQFF
TRBV7-9,TRBJ1-2,few,NA,TGTGCCAGCAGCCTTGACAGTGGGTACACCTTC,CASSLDSGYTF
TRBV29-1,TRBJ1-1,NA,TRBD1,TGCAGCGGGCGGGACAGGGTAGCGAACACTGAAGCTTTCTTT,CSGRDRVANTEAFF
TRBV20-1,TRBJ1-1,many,NA,TGCAGTGCTGGGAGGCAGCCAGGGACTGAAGCTTTCTTT,CSAGRQPGTEAFF
TRBV20-1,TRBJ2-7,many,NA,TGCAGTGCTAGTCGGGGAAGGGGACGCGAGCAGTACTTC,CSASRGRGREQYF
TRBV15,TRBJ2-7,many,TRBD1,TGTGCCACCAGCAGAGAAGGACAGGGGAGCTACGAGCAGTACTTC,CATSREGQGSYEQYF
TRBV20-1,TRBJ1-1,many,NA,TGCAGTGCCACTAAAGACGCCTACACTGAAGCTTTCTTT,CSATKDAYTEAFF
TRBV24-1,TRBJ2-1,many,TRBD1,TGTGCCACCAGTGATCCCGACAGGGGATCCTACAATGAGCAGTTCTTC,CATSDPDRGSYNEQFF
TRBV25-1,TRBJ2-7,many,NA,TGTGCCAGCAGTGAAGGTAGGAGGGGGGGCGACGAGCAGTACTTC,CASSEGRRGGDEQYF
TRBV6-6,TRBJ2-5,many,NA,TGTGCCAGCAGTACGGGGTATGAGACCCAGTACTTC,CASSTGYETQYF